This T cell receptor (beta chain) was captured by sequencing in a study of CD8+ T cells in alopecia areata. Study at large: After 6 to 18 months of tofacitinib, follow-up continued 6 months off drug.

In its sample, this clone was seen once. Extraction and reverse transcription of RNA yielded cDNA as the sequencing template. Some clones are missing from TCRdb's copy, which holds only in-frame ones; the method was immunoSEQ multiplex PCR. The sample has about 200,000 clones, about 53% seen once. This clonotype originated in a human donor with alopecia areata. The sequencing here drew on CD4+ T cells sorted from blood, taken at week 0.

The CDR3 DNA reads TGTGCCTGGAGGGGTCCAGGGCGGAATCAGCCCCAGCATTTT. It yields the protein CAWRGPGRNQPQHF. The chain employs TRBV30 and TRBJ1-5, with D tentatively TRBD1 (5 bases). The CDR3 sequence is 14 residues long. Per germline, CDR1 GTSNPN and CDR2 SVGIG (reference sequence). V lost 3 bases and J lost 4, with 13 bases in between.